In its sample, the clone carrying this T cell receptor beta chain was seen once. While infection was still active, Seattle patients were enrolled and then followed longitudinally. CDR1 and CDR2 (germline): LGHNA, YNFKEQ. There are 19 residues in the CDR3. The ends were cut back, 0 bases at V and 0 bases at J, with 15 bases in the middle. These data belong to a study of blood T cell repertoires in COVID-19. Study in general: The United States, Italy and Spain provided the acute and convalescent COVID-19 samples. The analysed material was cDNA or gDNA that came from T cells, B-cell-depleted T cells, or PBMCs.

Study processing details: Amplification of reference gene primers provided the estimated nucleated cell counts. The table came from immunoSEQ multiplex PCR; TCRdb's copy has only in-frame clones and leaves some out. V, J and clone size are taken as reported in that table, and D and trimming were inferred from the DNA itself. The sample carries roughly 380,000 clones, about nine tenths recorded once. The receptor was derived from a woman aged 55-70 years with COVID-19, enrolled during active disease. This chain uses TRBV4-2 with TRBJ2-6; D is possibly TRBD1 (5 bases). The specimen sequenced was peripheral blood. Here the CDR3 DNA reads TGTGCCAGCAGCCAAGATGTGGCCGAAGGGGTCTCTGGGGCCAACGTCCTGACTTTC. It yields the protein CASSQDVAEGVSGANVLTF.